Detailed here is one TCR beta chain. Its antigen remains unknown. These data belong to a study of shared clonotypes between healthy human individuals. Study-level information: With ages of 18 to 49, the donors were two women and a few men. Study-level points and caveats: Clonotypes which were not shared had lower generation probabilities than clonotypes that all four donors shared.

In the authors' workflow: Quality scores were absent from the junction-only immunoSEQ sequences, so filtering differed. Generated by immunoSEQ multiplex PCR, the TCRdb table keeps only in-frame clones and is missing some. The DNA gave D and trimming, while V, J and clone size come from that table. The table lists 2 million to 3 million clones, just over 90% of them singletons. Germline-derived CDR1 and CDR2 are LNHNV and YYDKDF (reference sequence). The CDR3 is made up of 15 amino acids. The V and J ends lost 0 bases and 5 bases respectively, with 10 bases between them. The sequenced sample was naive CD4+ T cells sorted from blood. Subset meaning: CD45RA+ positively selected. This clonotype was sampled from a young man in good health. The gene calls are TRBV15 and TRBJ1-4, with D perhaps matching TRBD1 (6 bases). The CDR3: CATSRDRGPNEKLFF. The CDR3 nucleotides read TGTGCCACCAGCAGAGATCGGGGGCCGAATGAAAAACTGTTTTTT.